This TCR beta chain was obtained from a study of blood T cell repertoires in COVID-19. The table lists this clone with a count of one. V lost 4 bases and J lost 6; bases outside the gene matches: 6. Per germline, CDR1 ENHRY and CDR2 SYGVKD. CDR3 length: 13 amino acids. Original methodology: Amplification from reference gene primers served as the basis for estimated nucleated cell counts. Here immunoSEQ multiplex PCR was the method, and the copy in TCRdb shows in-frame clones only, minus some. V and J calls and clone size follow that table, whereas D and trimming were derived from the DNA. The table includes about 200,000 clones, about nine tenths detected once.

V usage is TRBV10-3 and J usage is TRBJ2-7, with 7 bases aligning to TRBD2. The source of this sequence is a young man who had recovered from COVID-19. Sequenced: peripheral blood. CDR3 in amino acids: CAISGAGPAEQYF. The CDR3 bases are TGTGCCATCAGTGGAGCGGGGCCAGCCGAGCAGTACTTC.